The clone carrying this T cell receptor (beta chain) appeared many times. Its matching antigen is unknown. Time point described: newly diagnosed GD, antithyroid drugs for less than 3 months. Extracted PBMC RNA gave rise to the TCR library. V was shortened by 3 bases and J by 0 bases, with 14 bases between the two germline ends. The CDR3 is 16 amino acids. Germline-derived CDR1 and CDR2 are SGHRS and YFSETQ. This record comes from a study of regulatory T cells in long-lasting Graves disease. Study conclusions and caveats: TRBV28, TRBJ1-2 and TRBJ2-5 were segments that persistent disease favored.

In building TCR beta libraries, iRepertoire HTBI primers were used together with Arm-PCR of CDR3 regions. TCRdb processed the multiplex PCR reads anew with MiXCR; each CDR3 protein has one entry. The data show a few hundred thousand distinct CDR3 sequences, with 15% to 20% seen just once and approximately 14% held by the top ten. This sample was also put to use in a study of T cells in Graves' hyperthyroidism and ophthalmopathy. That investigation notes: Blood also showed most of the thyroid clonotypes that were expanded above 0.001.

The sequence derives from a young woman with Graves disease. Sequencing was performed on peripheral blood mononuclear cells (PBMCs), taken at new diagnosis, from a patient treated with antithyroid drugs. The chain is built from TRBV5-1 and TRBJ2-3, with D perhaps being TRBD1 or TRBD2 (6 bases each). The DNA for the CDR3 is TGCGCCAGCAGCTGGACTACGGGACAAAGCACAGATACGCAGTATTTT. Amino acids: CASSWTTGQSTDTQYF.